This TCR beta chain was sequenced in a study of cytomegalovirus exposure and HLA in healthy donors. V was trimmed by 4 bases and J by 8 bases, leaving 18 bases between them. This CDR3 region has 14 residues. CDR1 SGHDT and CDR2 YYEEEE come from the germline V gene. PCR involved 60 Vbeta and 13 Jbeta primers. Repertoires were generated with immunoSEQ multiplex PCR, while TCRdb's copy carries only in-frame clones and drops some. This table holds some 120,000 clones, 70% to 80% found once. The sequenced sample was PBMCs. The receptor comes from a man aged 45-60 years in good health and CMV-seronegative. The chain joins TRBV5-6 to TRBJ1-2; D possibly corresponds to TRBD1 (6 bases). CDR3 bases: TGTGCCAGCAGCACCCTACAGGGCCTCAGCGGCTACACCTTC. Protein product: CASSTLQGLSGYTF.